These 23 T cell receptor beta chains originate from one sample sequenced in a study of cytomegalovirus exposure and HLA in healthy donors. Researchers ran the PCR with 60 Vbeta and 13 Jbeta primers. Sequencing was performed with immunoSEQ multiplex PCR; in TCRdb, only in-frame clones are kept and a portion is missing. The sample yields more than 90,000 clones, approximately 76% seen once. Sequenced sample: PBMCs. The source of these receptors is a man aged 40-50 years in good health and CMV-seronegative.

The chain uses TRBV2 and TRBJ1-2; perhaps TRBD1 as D (6 bases). This CDR3 is built from 13 residues. The ends were cut back, 6 bases at V and 3 bases at J, with 11 bases in the middle. Germline lookup yields CDR1 SNHLY and CDR2 FYNNEI. The CDR3 is CASRETGYYGYTF. The CDR3 coding sequence is TGTGCCAGCAGGGAGACAGGTTACTATGGCTACACCTTC.

The chain has TRBV15 and TRBJ1-2, with D uncertain. Trimming removed 3 bases from V and 3 bases from J, with 8 bases in between. This CDR3 is built from 13 residues. Germline-derived CDR1 and CDR2 are LNHNV and YYDKDF (reference sequence). For the CDR3, the DNA is TGTGCCACCAGCAGGACTGTGGACTATGGCTACACCTTC. Its protein is CATSRTVDYGYTF.

This sequence joins TRBV7-2 and TRBJ2-7; TRBD1 aligns across 9 bases. CDR1 and CDR2 (germline): SGHTA, FQGNSA. CDR3 length: 14 residues. V lost 1 base and J lost 6; bases outside the gene matches: 4. In nucleotides, the CDR3 is TGTGCCAGCAGCTTAGTTGACAGGGGGGGCGAGCAGTACTTC. It specifies CASSLVDRGGEQYF.

The chain joins TRBV7-8 to TRBJ2-1, with 8 bases lining up with TRBD2. Trimming took 5 bases from V and 4 from J; bases not matched to a gene: 10. Per the germline V gene, CDR1 is SGHVS and CDR2 is FQNEAQ. The CDR3 totals 16 residues. CDR3 bases: TGTGCCAGCAGCCCCCGCGGGAGGATGGCGTACAATGAGCAGTTCTTC. Amino acid sequence: CASSPRGRMAYNEQFF.

As concerns this clone: Distinct nucleotide sequences in the sample also encode this CDR3. The chain links TRBV19 to TRBJ1-5, with D unclear. Germline V gives CDR1 LNHDA, CDR2 SQIVND (reference sequence). The length of the CDR3 is 13 residues. Trimming removed 0 bases at V and 4 bases at J, with 4 bases between. CDR3 bases: TGTGCCAGTAGTATAGATGCGAATCAGCCCCAGCATTTT. It codes for CASSIDANQPQHF.

The chain carries TRBV28 and TRBJ1-6; 10 bases are a match to TRBD1. The CDR3 has 16 amino acids. V dropped 3 bases and J dropped 10; count of bases not matched to a gene: 9. Germline V lookup: CDR1 MDHEN, CDR2 SYDVKM. In DNA form, the CDR3 reads TGTGCCAGCAGTTTCCCCGGGACAGGGGAAGGGTCACCCCTCCACTTT. Residues: CASSFPGTGEGSPLHF.

Only a few counts were recorded for this clone. The rearrangement links TRBV7-6 to TRBJ2-7; 11 nucleotides line up with TRBD1. CDR1 SGHVS and CDR2 FNYEAQ come from the germline V gene. CDR3 length: 16 residues. Trimming removed 4 bases from V and 2 bases from J; junction bases left unmatched: 7. DNA for the CDR3: TGTGCCAGCAGCTCAATAACGGGACAGGGGGCCTACGAGCAGTACTTC. Translating it yields CASSSITGQGAYEQYF.

This sequence joins TRBV28 and TRBJ2-5; TRBD1 aligns across 7 bases. Losses at the gene ends were 6 bases for V and 5 bases for J; bases not matched to a gene: 12. The CDR3 is 15 amino acids. Germline lookup yields CDR1 MDHEN and CDR2 SYDVKM. DNA for the CDR3: TGTGCCAGCAGCCCCATCAGAGGGGGCGCGGAGACCCAGTACTTC. Protein: CASSPIRGGAETQYF.

This clone appeared a single time. J is TRBJ2-7 and V is TRBV10-3; 10 positions agree with TRBD2. CDR3 length equals 13 residues. V dropped 10 bases and J dropped 3; count of bases not matched to a gene: 6. Germline V gene sequence: CDR1 ENHRY, CDR2 SYGVKD. The CDR3 spells CATGLANIYEQYF. The CDR3 DNA sequence: TGTGCCACGGGACTAGCGAACATCTACGAGCAGTACTTC.

The V and J genes are TRBV12-2 and TRBJ2-3; the table's D call, TRBD2, has no DNA check behind it. TRBV12-2 is listed as a pseudogene. CDR3 size: 19 residues. CDR3 nucleotides: TGTGCAAGTCGCTTATTCGGGAGACTAGCGGGGGTAAGCACAGATACGCAGTATTTT. It translates to CASRLFGRLAGVSTDTQYF.

The gene calls are TRBV25-1 and TRBJ2-3; D gene unclear. The length of the CDR3 is 13 residues. Germline CDR1 reads MGHDK; CDR2 reads SYGVNS. Trimming took off 2 bases at V and 1 base at J, with 4 bases between the two ends. The CDR3 region has the DNA TGTGCCAGCAGTGAACAGGGCACAGATACGCAGTATTTT. Its protein is CASSEQGTDTQYF.

Remarks on this clone: A read error may account for a junction end that differs from germline. The chain has TRBV4-3 and TRBJ1-2, with a possible D match to TRBD1 (6 bases). The germline gives CDR1 LGHNA, CDR2 YSLEER. CDR3 length: 11 amino acids. CDR3 bases: TGCGCCAGCAGCCAAGGGGACACTTTAATCTTC. Protein: CASSQGDTLIF.

This chain connects TRBV19 to TRBJ2-2; possible D gene TRBD1, 5 bases. V was clipped by 6 bases and J by 6 bases, with 5 bases between them. The CDR3 sequence is 11 residues long. CDR1 and CDR2 (germline): LNHDA, SQIVND (reference sequence). The CDR3 loop is CASRGAGELFF. DNA of the CDR3: TGTGCCAGTAGAGGGGCCGGGGAGCTGTTTTTT.

The V and J genes are TRBV28 and TRBJ2-3; 9 bases align to TRBD2. V lost 6 bases and J lost 5; bases outside the gene matches: 6. Germline CDR1 reads MDHEN; CDR2 reads SYDVKM. The CDR3 has 14 amino acids. The CDR3, as DNA: TGTGCCAGCAGCCCACAACTAGCGGGAGATACGCAGTATTTT. It codes for CASSPQLAGDTQYF.

The chain couples TRBV18 to TRBJ2-3, with TRBD1 matching 7 bases. With V trimmed by 4 bases and J by 1 base, 11 bases remained unmatched. The length of the CDR3 is 17 residues. Per germline, CDR1 KGHSH and CDR2 LQKENI. CDR3: CASSRYGQDVGTDTQYF. The CDR3 DNA reads TGTGCCAGCTCACGGTACGGACAGGACGTGGGCACAGATACGCAGTATTTT. Full variable domain (outside the CDR3, taken from reference TRBV18 and TRBJ2-3): NAGVMQNPRHLVRRRGQEARLRCSPMKGHSHVYWYRQLPEEGLKFMVYLQKENIIDESGMPKERFSAEFPKEGPSILRIQQVVRGDSAAYFCASSRYGQDVGTDTQYFGPGTRLTVL.

The rearrangement uses TRBV9 and TRBJ1-1; 8 positions agree with TRBD1. V shed 3 bases and J 8 bases; nucleotides not matched to a gene: 12. CDR1 is SGDLS, CDR2 YYNGEE, per germline. CDR3 length equals 15 residues. CDR3 nucleotides: TGTGCCAGCAGCGCGAGACCGGGACAGGAAAGGGAAGCTTTCTTT. Translated, it gives CASSARPGQEREAFF. The variable domain in full, completed from reference TRBV9 and TRBJ1-1, reads DSGVTQTPKHLITATGQRVTLRCSPRSGDLSVYWYQQSLDQGLQFLIQYYNGEERAKGNILERFSAQQFPDLHSELNLSSLELGDSALYFCASSARPGQEREAFFGQGTRLTVV.

This clone was found once. This chain links TRBV19 with TRBJ2-5; 15 bases are shared with TRBD2. Per the germline V gene, CDR1 is LNHDA and CDR2 is SQIVND (reference sequence). Losses at the gene ends were 4 bases for V and 5 bases for J; bases not matched to a gene: 11. The CDR3 runs 18 residues. CDR3 region: CASSTGLAGGPSRETQYF. The CDR3 DNA sequence: TGTGCCAGTAGTACCGGACTAGCGGGAGGGCCCTCACGGGAGACCCAGTACTTC.

The chain uses TRBV9 and TRBJ2-1, with 7 bases identical to TRBD1. There are 14 residues in the CDR3. Germline assignment: CDR1 SGDLS and CDR2 YYNGEE. Trimming removed 3 bases from V and 9 bases from J; junction bases left unmatched: 9. The CDR3 nucleotides are TGTGCCAGCAGCGAAGGGGGCGGAAGGGGTGAGCAGTTCTTC. Amino acids: CASSEGGGRGEQFF.

The gene calls are TRBV4-1 and TRBJ2-5; 10 nucleotides agree with TRBD1. V trimming: 2 bases; J trimming: 2 bases; junction bases outside the gene matches: 8. Germline CDR1 is MGHRA and CDR2 is YSYEKL. The CDR3 is made up of 17 amino acids. The CDR3 coding sequence is TGCGCCAGCAGCCAACCCCCGGGACAGGGGCAACAAGAGACCCAGTACTTC. It codes for CASSQPPGQGQQETQYF.

This chain links TRBV25-1 with TRBJ2-3; the D gene is possibly TRBD2 (5 bases). The CDR3 loop spans 11 amino acids. V lost 7 bases to trimming and J lost 6 bases, with 8 bases between them. Germline V gene sequence: CDR1 MGHDK, CDR2 SYGVNS. The CDR3 sequence: CASTLADTQYF. CDR3 bases: TGTGCCAGCACCTTAGCGGATACGCAGTATTTT.

The V gene is TRBV5-1, the J gene TRBJ2-5; TRBD1 matches 8 bases. J gave up 0 bases and V 3 bases, and 7 bases lay outside the gene matches. The length of the CDR3 is 16 residues. Germline CDR1 is SGHRS and CDR2 is YFSETQ. The CDR3 coding sequence is TGCGCCAGCAGCTACAGGACAGGGATAAACCAAGAGACCCAGTACTTC. This gives the protein CASSYRTGINQETQYF.

This chain links TRBV6-5 with TRBJ2-5; 8 bases map to TRBD1. The J call may be incorrect, as the DNA end agrees better with TRBJ2-7. The CDR3 consists of 15 residues. The germline V gene has CDR1 MNHEY and CDR2 SVGAGI. The CDR3, as DNA: TGTGCCAGCAGTGCCCGACAGGGGAGATCCTACGAGCAGTACTTC. Translation gives CASSARQGRSYEQYF.

The rearrangement uses TRBV18 and TRBJ1-5; 8 bases match TRBD1. Germline V lookup: CDR1 KGHSH, CDR2 LQKENI. The CDR3 covers 16 residues. V shed 2 bases and J 7 bases; nucleotides not matched to a gene: 10. CDR3 protein: CASSPLGQGAGQPQHF. CDR3 bases: TGTGCCAGCTCACCATTAGGGCAGGGGGCCGGGCAGCCCCAGCATTTT.